The 21 T cell receptor beta chains below were found in one sample sequenced in a study of T cell responses to AZD1222 COVID-19 vaccine. Using immunoSEQ multiplex PCR, the repertoire was profiled, and TCRdb retains in-frame clones only, with some absent. The profile shows some 170,000 clones, 80% to 95% of them singletons. Sequenced here: peripheral blood, sampled 28 days after the second AZD1222 dose. Receptor source: an adult who received the AZD1222 COVID-19 vaccine.

The V and J genes are TRBV9 and TRBJ1-1; tentatively, D is TRBD1 (5 bases). Germline lookup yields CDR1 SGDLS and CDR2 YYNGEE. V was trimmed by 3 bases and J by 5 bases, leaving 17 bases between them. CDR3 length: 15 amino acids. CDR3 bases: TGTGCCAGCAGCGCTTTCCAGCAGGGAGGAACTGAAGCTTTCTTT. The encoded protein is CASSAFQQGGTEAFF.

This chain uses TRBV7-9 with TRBJ1-1; 7 bases match TRBD1. V lost 5 bases, J lost 5 bases, and 8 bases stayed unmatched. This CDR3 is built from 14 residues. CDR1 SEHNR and CDR2 FQNEAQ come from the germline V gene (reference sequence). CDR3 coding DNA: TGTGCCAGCAGCCTGACAGGGTATTGGACTGAAGCTTTCTTT. Translating gives CASSLTGYWTEAFF.

The chain couples TRBV7-3 to TRBJ1-1, with unresolved D. The germline V and J ends were trimmed by 2 bases and 4 bases, with 8 bases remaining between them. The germline V gene encodes CDR1 SGHTA and CDR2 FQGTGA. This CDR3 has 13 residues. The CDR3 loop reads CASSLEVRTEAFF. Written as DNA, the CDR3 is TGTGCCAGCAGCTTAGAGGTTCGCACTGAAGCTTTCTTT. Drawing the rest from reference TRBV7-3 and TRBJ1-1, the complete variable domain is GAGVSQTPSNKVTEKGKYVELRCDPISGHTALYWYRQSLGQGPEFLIYFQGTGAADDSGLPNDRFFAVRPEGSVSTLKIQRTERGDSAVYLCASSLEVRTEAFFGQGTRLTVV.

CDR3 region: CSVVTPNTEAFF. DNA of the CDR3: TGCAGCGTTGTAACACCCAACACTGAAGCTTTCTTT. The chain employs TRBV29-1 and TRBJ1-1; D not certain. The CDR3 runs to 12 residues. Germline CDR1 and CDR2: SQVTM and ANQGSEA. Deletions cut 4 bases from V and 2 bases from J, with 8 bases between.

The V gene is TRBV4-3, the J gene TRBJ1-4, with 9 nucleotides matching TRBD1. CDR3 length equals 15 residues. Trimming at V came to 2 bases and at J to 10 bases, leaving 8 bases not matched to a gene. Germline V CDR1 and CDR2: LGHNA, YSLEER. CDR3 in amino acids: CASSQLGQGTGKLFF. In DNA form, the CDR3 reads TGCGCCAGCAGCCAACTAGGACAGGGGACCGGAAAACTGTTTTTT.

The table lists this clone with a count of one. Other DNA sequences within the sample encode an identical CDR3. This chain links TRBV7-3 with TRBJ1-3, with D hard to call. Germline assignment: CDR1 SGHTA and CDR2 FQGTGA. CDR3 length: 13 residues. V was pared by 5 bases and J by 2 bases, with 7 bases between. In DNA form, the CDR3 reads TGTGCCAGCAGCCCCGGCCCTGGAAACACCATATATTTT. Amino acids: CASSPGPGNTIYF.

The V and J genes are TRBV7-9 and TRBJ1-1; TRBD1 might be the D (5 bases). Trimming left V 5 bases short and J 3 bases short, with 16 bases between. Germline loops: CDR1 SEHNR, CDR2 FQNEAQ (reference sequence). This CDR3 has 15 amino acids. CDR3 sequence reads: CASSPSRRGDTEAFF. The DNA for the CDR3 is TGTGCCAGCAGCCCCTCGAGGCGGGGGGACACTGAAGCTTTCTTT.

This clone was observed once. The J gene is TRBJ2-2, the V gene TRBV6-2 or TRBV6-3; unclear D gene. The germline gives CDR1 MNHEY, CDR2 SVGEGT. The CDR3 extends over 15 amino acids. The V end was cut by 3 bases, the J end by 0 bases, with 8 bases between. The CDR3 coding sequence is TGTGCCAGCAGTTATGGACGGCCGAACACCGGGGAGCTGTTTTTT. Its protein product is CASSYGRPNTGELFF.

The chain uses TRBV5-1 and TRBJ1-2; the match to TRBD1 covers 7 bases. The J segment lost 6 bases and the V segment lost 0 bases, leaving 8 bases of the junction unmatched. The CDR3 contains 15 residues. In germline, CDR1 is SGHRS, CDR2 YFSETQ. The CDR3 DNA sequence: TGCGCCAGCAGCTTGGGGCTGACAGGGAGCAATGGCTACACCTTC. Residues: CASSLGLTGSNGYTF. The full variable domain, its missing parts supplied by reference TRBV5-1 and TRBJ1-2, is KAGVTQTPRYLIKTRGQQVTLSCSPISGHRSVSWYQQTPGQGLQFLFEYFSETQRNKGNFPGRFSGRQFSNSRSEMNVSTLELGDSALYLCASSLGLTGSNGYTFGSGTRLTVV.

The chain is built from TRBV24-1 and TRBJ2-1; either TRBD1 or TRBD2 may fit D (5 bases each). The CDR3 covers 14 residues. With 4 bases removed from V and 8 bases from J, the gap between germline ends came to 14 bases. Germline lookup yields CDR1 KGHDR and CDR2 SFDVKD. The CDR3 reads CATSEGWGYHEQFF. The CDR3 nucleotides are TGTGCCACCAGTGAGGGCTGGGGGTACCATGAGCAGTTCTTC.

The CDR3 reads CASSLPRVKAEGLAQLYNEQFF. CDR3 sequence (DNA): TGCGCCAGCAGCTTGCCGAGGGTCAAAGCGGAGGGGCTAGCCCAACTATACAATGAGCAGTTCTTC. The chain carries TRBV5-1 and TRBJ2-1; D might be TRBD2 (6 bases). This CDR3 is built from 22 residues. V was clipped by 1 base and J by 4 bases, with 33 bases between them. Germline V gene lookup returns CDR1 SGHRS and CDR2 YFSETQ.

J is TRBJ2-5 and V is TRBV7-9, with unresolved D. Trimming took off 2 bases at V and 4 bases at J, with 14 bases between the two ends. The CDR3 extends over 15 amino acids. Germline CDR1 reads SEHNR; CDR2 reads FQNEAQ (reference sequence). DNA for the CDR3: TGTGCCAGCAGCTTATCAATGGCACCCCGAGAGACCCAGTACTTC. Its translation is CASSLSMAPRETQYF.

This chain connects TRBV4-2 to TRBJ1-2, with 7 bases lining up with TRBD1. The CDR3 is 13 amino acids. From germline, CDR1 is LGHNA and CDR2 YNFKEQ. With 1 base clipped from V and 9 bases from J, the junction kept 5 bases outside the gene matches. This CDR3 reads CASSQGEGASYTF. The CDR3 nucleotides read TGTGCCAGCAGCCAAGGCGAGGGGGCTAGCTACACCTTC.

The chain combines TRBV3-1 (or the pseudogene TRBV3-2) with TRBJ2-5, with D perhaps TRBD2 (5 bases). Germline CDR1 reads LGHDT; CDR2 reads YNNKEL (reference sequence). The germline V and J ends were trimmed by 8 bases and 1 base, with 8 bases remaining between them. This CDR3 contains 12 residues. CDR3 in DNA: TGTGCCAGCCAGGACTTCCAAGAGACCCAGTACTTC. It translates to CASQDFQETQYF.

The rearrangement joins TRBV7-9 to TRBJ1-1, with TRBD1 matching 8 bases. The germline V gene has CDR1 SEHNR and CDR2 FQNEAQ (reference sequence). CDR3 length: 14 amino acids. Unmatched junction bases numbered 7, after V lost 5 bases and J lost 5 bases. CDR3: CASSPRTGKTEAFF. CDR3 sequence (DNA): TGTGCCAGCAGCCCCCGGACAGGGAAGACTGAAGCTTTCTTT.

This chain links TRBV5-6 with TRBJ1-5, with a possible D match to TRBD1 (6 bases). CDR1 SGHDT and CDR2 YYEEEE come from the germline V gene. Trimming took off 0 bases at V and 10 bases at J, with 11 bases between the two ends. There are 13 residues in the CDR3. CDR3: CASSLGNREPQHF. The CDR3 DNA sequence: TGTGCCAGCAGCTTGGGCAACAGGGAACCCCAGCATTTT.

The chain employs TRBV6-2 or TRBV6-3 and TRBJ2-7, with 14 bases fitting TRBD2. CDR3 length equals 19 residues. V gave up 0 bases and J gave up 0 bases; unmatched junction bases: 7. Germline V lookup: CDR1 MNHEY, CDR2 SVGEGT. The CDR3 DNA reads as TGTGCCAGCAGTTACTCGAGGATGGGGACTAGCGGGGGCTCCTACGAGCAGTACTTC. This sequence encodes CASSYSRMGTSGGSYEQYF.

This clone has a single count. The chain carries TRBV3-1 (or the pseudogene TRBV3-2) and TRBJ1-3; TRBD1 is a possible D gene (6 bases). Germline V CDR1 and CDR2: LGHDT, YNNKEL (reference sequence). V dropped 1 base and J dropped 4 bases, with 8 bases sitting between them. The CDR3 spans 14 residues. CDR3 coding DNA: TGTGCCAGCAGCCAAGGGGGGCCCGGAAACACCATATATTTT. It specifies CASSQGGPGNTIYF.

The rearrangement links TRBV7-9 to TRBJ1-1; D possibly corresponds to TRBD1 (6 bases). The germline CDR1 and CDR2 sequences are SEHNR and FQNEAQ (reference sequence). CDR3 length: 13 amino acids. V was trimmed by 5 bases and J by 3 bases, leaving 10 bases between them. CDR3 residues: CASSVQGYTEAFF. CDR3 bases: TGTGCCAGCAGCGTACAGGGATACACTGAAGCTTTCTTT.

Written as DNA, the CDR3 is TGTGCCAGCAGCCGCGGACCCCACACGGGTCAGCCCCAGCATTTT. Translated, it gives CASSRGPHTGQPQHF. V and J are TRBV6-5 and TRBJ1-5; no firm D call. From germline, CDR1 is MNHEY and CDR2 SVGAGI. Trimming cost V 6 bases and J 6 bases, with 18 bases left between them. This CDR3 has 15 amino acids.

The chain recombines TRBV30 with TRBJ1-6, with TRBD1 as a possible D gene (6 bases). CDR1 GTSNPN and CDR2 SVGIG come from the germline V gene (reference sequence). The CDR3 consists of 15 residues. Trimming shortened V by 3 bases and J by 4 bases, and 13 bases separated the two germline ends. The CDR3 nucleotides read TGTGCCTGGAGCGCAAGGACAGTATATAATTCACCCCTCCACTTT. It specifies CAWSARTVYNSPLHF.